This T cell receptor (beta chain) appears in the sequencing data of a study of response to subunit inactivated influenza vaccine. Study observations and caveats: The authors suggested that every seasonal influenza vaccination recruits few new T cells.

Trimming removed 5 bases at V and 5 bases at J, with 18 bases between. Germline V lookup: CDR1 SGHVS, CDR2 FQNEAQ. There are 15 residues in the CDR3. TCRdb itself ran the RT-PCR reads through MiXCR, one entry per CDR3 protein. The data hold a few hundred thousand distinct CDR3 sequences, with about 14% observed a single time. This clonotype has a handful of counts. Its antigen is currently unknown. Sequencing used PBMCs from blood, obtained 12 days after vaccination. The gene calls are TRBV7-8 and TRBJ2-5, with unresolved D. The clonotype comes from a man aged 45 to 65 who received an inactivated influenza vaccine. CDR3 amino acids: CASSTSSGFRETQYF. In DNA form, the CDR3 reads TGTGCCAGCAGCACCTCATCCGGGTTCAGGGAGACCCAGTACTTC.